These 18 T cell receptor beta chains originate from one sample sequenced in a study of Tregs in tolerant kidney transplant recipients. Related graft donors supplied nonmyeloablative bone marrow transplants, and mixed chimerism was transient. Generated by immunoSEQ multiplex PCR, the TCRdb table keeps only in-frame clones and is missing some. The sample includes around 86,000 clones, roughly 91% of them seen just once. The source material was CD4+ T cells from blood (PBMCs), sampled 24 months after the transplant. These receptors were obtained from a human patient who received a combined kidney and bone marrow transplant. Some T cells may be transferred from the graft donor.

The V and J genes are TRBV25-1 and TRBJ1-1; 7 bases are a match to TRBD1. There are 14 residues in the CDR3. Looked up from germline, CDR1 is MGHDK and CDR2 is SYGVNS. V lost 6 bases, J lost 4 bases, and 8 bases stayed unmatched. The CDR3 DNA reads TGTGCCAGCAGATTGACAGGGTTGGTCACTGAAGCTTTCTTT. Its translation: CASRLTGLVTEAFF.

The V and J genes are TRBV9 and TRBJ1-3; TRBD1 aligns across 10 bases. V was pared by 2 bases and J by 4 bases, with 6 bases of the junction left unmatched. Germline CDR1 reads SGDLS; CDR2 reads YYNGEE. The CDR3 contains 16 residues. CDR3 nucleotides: TGTGCCAGCAGCGTGGGACAGGGGCCCCTCGGAAACACCATATATTTT. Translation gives CASSVGQGPLGNTIYF.

CDR3 DNA: TGTGCCAGCAGGGACGGACTAGCCTGGGATACGCAGTATTTT. This encodes CASRDGLAWDTQYF. The chain recombines TRBV27 with TRBJ2-3; TRBD2 aligns across 8 bases. The CDR3 sequence is 14 residues long. The V gene end was trimmed by 6 bases and the J gene end by 6 bases; junction bases not matched to a gene: 8. Per the germline V gene, CDR1 is MNHEY and CDR2 is SMNVEV (reference sequence).

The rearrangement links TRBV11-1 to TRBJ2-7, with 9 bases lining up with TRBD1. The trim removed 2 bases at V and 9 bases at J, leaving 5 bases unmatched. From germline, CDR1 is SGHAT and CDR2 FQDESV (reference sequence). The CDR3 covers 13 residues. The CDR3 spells CASSLWTGEAQYF. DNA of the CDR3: TGTGCCAGCAGCTTATGGACAGGGGAGGCGCAGTACTTC.

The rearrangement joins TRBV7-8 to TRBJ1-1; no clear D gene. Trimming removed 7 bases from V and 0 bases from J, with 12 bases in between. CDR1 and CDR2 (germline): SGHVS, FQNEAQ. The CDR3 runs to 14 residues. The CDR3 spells CASTNSRMNTEAFF. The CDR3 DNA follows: TGTGCCAGCACCAACAGCCGGATGAACACTGAAGCTTTCTTT.

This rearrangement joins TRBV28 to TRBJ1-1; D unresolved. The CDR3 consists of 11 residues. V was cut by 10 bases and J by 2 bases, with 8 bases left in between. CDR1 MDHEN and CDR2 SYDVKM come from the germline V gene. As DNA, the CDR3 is TGTGCCATAGCTGATAACACTGAAGCTTTCTTT. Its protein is CAIADNTEAFF.

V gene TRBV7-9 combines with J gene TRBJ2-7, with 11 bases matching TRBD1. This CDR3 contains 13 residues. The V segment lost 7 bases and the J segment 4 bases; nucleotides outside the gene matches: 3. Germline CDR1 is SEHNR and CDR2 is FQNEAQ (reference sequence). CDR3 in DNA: TGTGCCAGCACCGGGACAGGGGGGTACGAGCAGTACTTC. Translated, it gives CASTGTGGYEQYF.

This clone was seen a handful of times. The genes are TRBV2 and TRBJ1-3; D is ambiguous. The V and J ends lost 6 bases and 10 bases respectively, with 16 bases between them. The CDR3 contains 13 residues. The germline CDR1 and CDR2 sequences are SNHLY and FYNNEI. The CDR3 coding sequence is TGTGCCAGCAGCGAAACCAACGTCAGTACCATATATTTT. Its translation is CASSETNVSTIYF.

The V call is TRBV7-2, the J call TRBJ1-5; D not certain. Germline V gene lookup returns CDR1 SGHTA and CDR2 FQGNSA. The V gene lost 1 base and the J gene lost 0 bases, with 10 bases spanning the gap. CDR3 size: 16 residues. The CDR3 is CASSLVSSNSNQPQHF. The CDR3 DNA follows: TGTGCCAGCAGCTTAGTCTCCAGTAATAGCAATCAGCCCCAGCATTTT.

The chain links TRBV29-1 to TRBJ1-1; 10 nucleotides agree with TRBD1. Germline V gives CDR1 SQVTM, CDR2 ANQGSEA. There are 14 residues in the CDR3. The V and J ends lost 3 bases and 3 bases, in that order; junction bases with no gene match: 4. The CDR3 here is CSVDPGTGDTEAFF. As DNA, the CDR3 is TGCAGCGTTGACCCCGGGACAGGGGACACTGAAGCTTTCTTT.

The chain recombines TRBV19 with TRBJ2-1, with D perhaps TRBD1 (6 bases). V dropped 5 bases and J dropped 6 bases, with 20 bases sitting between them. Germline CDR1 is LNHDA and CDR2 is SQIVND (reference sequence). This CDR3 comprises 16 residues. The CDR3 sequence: CASSSPHRDISNEQFF. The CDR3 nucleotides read TGTGCCAGTAGTTCGCCGCACCGGGACATCAGCAATGAGCAGTTCTTC.

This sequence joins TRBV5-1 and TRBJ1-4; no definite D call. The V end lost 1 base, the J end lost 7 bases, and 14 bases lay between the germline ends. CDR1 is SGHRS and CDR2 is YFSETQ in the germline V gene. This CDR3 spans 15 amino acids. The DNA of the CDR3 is TGCGCCAGCAGCTTGAGCGGGCAGTTGCGTGAAAAACTGTTTTTT. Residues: CASSLSGQLREKLFF.

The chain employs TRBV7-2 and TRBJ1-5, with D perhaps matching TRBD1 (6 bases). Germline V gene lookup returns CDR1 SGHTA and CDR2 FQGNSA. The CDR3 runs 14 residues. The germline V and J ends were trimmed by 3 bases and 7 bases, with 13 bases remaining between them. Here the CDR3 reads CASSFLGAKQPQHF. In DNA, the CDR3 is TGTGCCAGCAGCTTCTTGGGGGCGAAGCAGCCCCAGCATTTT.

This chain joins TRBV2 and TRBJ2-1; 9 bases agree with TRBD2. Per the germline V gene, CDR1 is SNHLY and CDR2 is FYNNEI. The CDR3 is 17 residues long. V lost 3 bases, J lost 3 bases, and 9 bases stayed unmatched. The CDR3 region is CASSEDGAGGDYNEQFF. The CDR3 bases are TGTGCCAGCAGTGAGGATGGAGCGGGAGGCGACTACAATGAGCAGTTCTTC.

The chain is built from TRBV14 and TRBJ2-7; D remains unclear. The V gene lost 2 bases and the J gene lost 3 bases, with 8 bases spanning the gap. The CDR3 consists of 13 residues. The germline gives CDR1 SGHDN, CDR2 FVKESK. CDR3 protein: CASSQLNSYEQYF. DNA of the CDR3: TGTGCCAGCAGCCAACTTAACAGCTACGAGCAGTACTTC.

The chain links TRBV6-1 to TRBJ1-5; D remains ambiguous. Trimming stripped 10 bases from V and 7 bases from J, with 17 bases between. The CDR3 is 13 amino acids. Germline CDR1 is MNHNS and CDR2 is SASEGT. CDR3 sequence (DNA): TGTGCCACCCTCTTGGGGAGGGAACAGCCCCAGCATTTT. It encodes CATLLGREQPQHF.

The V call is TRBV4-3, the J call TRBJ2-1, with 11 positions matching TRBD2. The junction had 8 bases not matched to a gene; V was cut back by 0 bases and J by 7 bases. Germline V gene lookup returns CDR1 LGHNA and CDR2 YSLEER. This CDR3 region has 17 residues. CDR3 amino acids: CASSQDRGTSGVNEQFF. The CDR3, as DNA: TGCGCCAGCAGCCAAGATCGTGGGACTAGCGGCGTGAATGAGCAGTTCTTC.

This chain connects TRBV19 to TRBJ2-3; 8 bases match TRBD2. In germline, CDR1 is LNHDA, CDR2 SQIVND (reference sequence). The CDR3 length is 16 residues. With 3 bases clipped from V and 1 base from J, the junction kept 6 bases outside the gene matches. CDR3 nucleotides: TGTGCCAGTAGTATTGAACTAGCGGACCGCACAGATACGCAGTATTTT. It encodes CASSIELADRTDTQYF.